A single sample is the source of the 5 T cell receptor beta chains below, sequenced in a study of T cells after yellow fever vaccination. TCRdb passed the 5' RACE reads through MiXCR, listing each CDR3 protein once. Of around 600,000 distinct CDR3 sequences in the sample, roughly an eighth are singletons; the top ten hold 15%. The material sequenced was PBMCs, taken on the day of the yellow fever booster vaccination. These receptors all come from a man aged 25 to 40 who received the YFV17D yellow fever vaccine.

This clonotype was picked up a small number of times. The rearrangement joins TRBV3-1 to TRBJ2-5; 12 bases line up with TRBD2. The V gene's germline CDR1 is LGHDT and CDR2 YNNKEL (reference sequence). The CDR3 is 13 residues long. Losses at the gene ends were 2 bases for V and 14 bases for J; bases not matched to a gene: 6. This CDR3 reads CASSQWTSGDLYF. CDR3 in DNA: TGTGCCAGCAGCCAATGGACTAGCGGGGACCTATACTTC.

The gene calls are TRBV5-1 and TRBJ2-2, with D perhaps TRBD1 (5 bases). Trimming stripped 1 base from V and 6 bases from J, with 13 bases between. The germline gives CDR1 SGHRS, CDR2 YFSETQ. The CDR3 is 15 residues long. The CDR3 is CASSLRVQGSGELFF. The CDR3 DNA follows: TGCGCCAGCAGCTTGCGGGTCCAGGGTTCCGGGGAGCTGTTTTTT.

CDR3 sequence: CSARGGQSYEQYF. The CDR3 nucleotides are TGCAGTGCTAGAGGGGGGCAGTCCTACGAGCAGTACTTC. The chain carries TRBV20-1 and TRBJ2-7; tentative D call: TRBD1 (6 bases). From germline, CDR1 is DFQATT and CDR2 SNEGSKA (reference sequence). The CDR3 spans 13 residues. V was cut by 1 base and J by 1 base, with 8 bases left in between.

Here the CDR3 DNA reads TGTGCCAGTAGTACCTTCAGTGGGACTGAAGCTTTCTTT. This gives the protein CASSTFSGTEAFF. This chain joins TRBV19 and TRBJ1-1; D not resolved. V was pared by 4 bases and J by 5 bases, with 11 bases between. Germline lookup yields CDR1 LNHDA and CDR2 SQIVND (reference sequence). The CDR3 is made up of 13 amino acids.

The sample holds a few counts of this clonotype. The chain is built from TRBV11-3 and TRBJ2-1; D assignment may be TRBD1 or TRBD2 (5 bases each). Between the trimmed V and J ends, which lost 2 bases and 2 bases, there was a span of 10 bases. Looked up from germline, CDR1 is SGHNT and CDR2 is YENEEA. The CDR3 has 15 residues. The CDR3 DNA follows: TGTGCCAGCAGCTTAAGTCGGGGCACCTACAATGAGCAGTTCTTC. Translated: CASSLSRGTYNEQFF.